Listed here are 30 T cell receptor beta chains from one sample, sequenced in a study of cytomegalovirus exposure and HLA in healthy donors. This PCR relied on a set of 60 Vbeta primers and 13 Jbeta primers. The assay was immunoSEQ multiplex PCR, and TCRdb's table has in-frame clones only and misses some. The sample contains about 130,000 clones, about 85% of which appear only once. What was sequenced was PBMCs. The receptors were gathered from a boy younger than 18 in good health and CMV-seronegative.

The V gene is TRBV19, the J gene TRBJ1-5, with D perhaps TRBD1 (5 bases). The CDR3 totals 14 residues. With 5 bases removed from V and 6 bases from J, the gap between germline ends came to 14 bases. Germline CDR1 is LNHDA and CDR2 is SQIVND (reference sequence). The chain's CDR3 is CASSPGEGRQPQHF. CDR3 bases: TGTGCCAGTAGTCCGGGGGAAGGCCGTCAGCCCCAGCATTTT.

This clone was seen a handful of times. The genes are TRBV7-2 and TRBJ1-5, with D possibly being TRBD1 (5 bases). The CDR3 runs to 17 residues. Trimming left V 2 bases short and J 7 bases short, with 21 bases between. Germline V CDR1 and CDR2: SGHTA, FQGNSA. The CDR3 DNA reads as TGTGCCAGCAGCTTAAATCGTGGGTCAGGGCTAGGGCAGCCCCAGCATTTT. It encodes CASSLNRGSGLGQPQHF.

A single count supports this clone. The chain joins TRBV19 to TRBJ1-5, with TRBD1 matching 9 bases. J was trimmed by 5 bases and V by 2 bases; bases with no gene match: 4. This CDR3 is built from 15 residues. Looked up from germline, CDR1 is LNHDA and CDR2 is SQIVND (reference sequence). CDR3 region: CASSIPGQGYQPQHF. CDR3 DNA: TGTGCCAGTAGTATACCGGGACAGGGATATCAGCCCCAGCATTTT. The entire variable domain, with the rest obtained from reference TRBV19 and TRBJ1-5, is as follows: DGGITQSPKYLFRKEGQNVTLSCEQNLNHDAMYWYRQDPGQGLRLIYYSQIVNDFQKGDIAEGYSVSREKKESFPLTVTSAQKNPTAFYLCASSIPGQGYQPQHFGDGTRLSIL.

This chain uses TRBV6-4 with TRBJ2-1, with 11 bases identical to TRBD1. The junction had 7 bases not matched to a gene; V was cut back by 5 bases and J by 7 bases. This CDR3 has 15 amino acids. Per the germline V gene, CDR1 is MRHNA and CDR2 is SNTAGT. Here the CDR3 reads CASSWTGGANNEQFF. The CDR3 DNA sequence: TGTGCCAGCAGTTGGACAGGGGGCGCAAATAATGAGCAGTTCTTC.

The V and J genes are TRBV5-1 and TRBJ2-2; 8 bases are shared with TRBD1. The germline CDR1 and CDR2 sequences are SGHRS and YFSETQ. V lost 3 bases and J lost 6; bases outside the gene matches: 10. The CDR3 has 16 residues. CDR3 nucleotide sequence: TGCGCCAGCAGCTCCCAACCGGACAGGGAGGCCGGGGAGCTGTTTTTT. Protein sequence: CASSSQPDREAGELFF.

This rearrangement joins TRBV7-9 to TRBJ1-2; the D gene is possibly TRBD1 (6 bases). Germline values: CDR1 SEHNR, CDR2 FQNEAQ (reference sequence). Trimming removed 5 bases at V and 8 bases at J, with 15 bases between. This CDR3 is 13 amino acids long. The CDR3 sequence: CASSTKTGLGYTF. In DNA form, the CDR3 reads TGTGCCAGCAGCACGAAAACAGGGTTGGGCTACACCTTC. Filled out from reference TRBV7-9 and TRBJ1-2, the complete variable domain reads DTGVSQNPRHKITKRGQNVTFRCDPISEHNRLYWYRQTLGQGPEFLTYFQNEAQLEKSRLLSDRFSAERPKGSFSTLEIQRTEQGDSAMYLCASSTKTGLGYTFGSGTRLTVV.

This clone was detected once. The chain combines TRBV6-1 with TRBJ2-3; TRBD1 agrees at 7 bases. CDR3 length: 13 residues. V gave up 6 bases and J gave up 4 bases; unmatched junction bases: 4. Looked up from germline, CDR1 is MNHNS and CDR2 is SASEGT. CDR3 DNA sequence: TGTGCCAGCAGGACAGGGTCCCCAGATACGCAGTATTTT. Translation: CASRTGSPDTQYF.

The chain recombines TRBV6-5 with TRBJ1-2; weak D call: TRBD1 (5 bases). Germline assignment: CDR1 MNHEY and CDR2 SVGAGI. V was cut by 5 bases and J by 4 bases, with 11 bases left in between. The CDR3 has 13 amino acids. CDR3 nucleotide sequence: TGTGCCAGCAGTCACGGGGGGAGCTATGGCTACACCTTC. Protein sequence: CASSHGGSYGYTF.

This clone was counted a few times. J is TRBJ2-2 and V is TRBV6-5, with TRBD2 matching 7 bases. The CDR3 is 15 residues long. Germline-derived CDR1 and CDR2 are MNHEY and SVGAGI. J was trimmed by 5 bases and V by 7 bases; bases with no gene match: 10. This chain's CDR3 is CASMGREGWTGELFF. In DNA form, the CDR3 reads TGTGCCAGCATGGGCAGGGAGGGTTGGACCGGGGAGCTGTTTTTT.

This chain joins TRBV29-1 and TRBJ1-1; TRBD1 might be the D (6 bases). Germline-derived CDR1 and CDR2 are SQVTM and ANQGSEA. Trimming shortened V by 8 bases and J by 1 base, and 17 bases separated the two germline ends. The CDR3 has 14 amino acids. The CDR3 region is CSFSGGRGNTEAFF. For the CDR3, the DNA is TGCAGCTTCTCGGGGGGCAGGGGGAACACTGAAGCTTTCTTT.

V gene TRBV19 combines with J gene TRBJ1-5; 7 nucleotides line up with TRBD1. Germline trimming cut 3 bases from V and 0 bases from J; bases unmatched to any gene: 5. The V gene's germline CDR1 is LNHDA and CDR2 SQIVND (reference sequence). This CDR3 contains 16 residues. CDR3 DNA: TGTGCCAGTAGTATTGGAACAGGGGATAGCAATCAGCCCCAGCATTTT. It translates to CASSIGTGDSNQPQHF.

The CDR3 loop is CASSSPQGATEAFF. The CDR3 DNA follows: TGTGCCAGCAGCTCACCCCAGGGGGCGACTGAAGCTTTCTTT. This chain connects TRBV7-2 to TRBJ1-1, with TRBD1 matching 8 bases. Germline-derived CDR1 and CDR2 are SGHTA and FQGNSA. CDR3 size: 14 residues. Losses at the gene ends were 4 bases for V and 5 bases for J; bases not matched to a gene: 6.

The chain recombines TRBV4-3 with TRBJ2-2; TRBD2 matches 11 bases. This CDR3 spans 18 amino acids. Looked up from germline, CDR1 is LGHNA and CDR2 is YSLEER. With 8 bases clipped from V and 5 bases from J, the junction kept 16 bases outside the gene matches. The CDR3 DNA follows: TGCGCCAGCGGAGAATTAAAACTAGCGGGAGTATCGACCGGGGAGCTGTTTTTT. As protein: CASGELKLAGVSTGELFF.

This chain uses TRBV7-3 with TRBJ2-2; D gene unclear. V dropped 5 bases and J dropped 1 base, with 8 bases sitting between them. The germline V gene has CDR1 SGHTA and CDR2 FQGTGA. This CDR3 contains 14 residues. The DNA of the CDR3 is TGTGCCAGCAGCCAGTCAAGGAACACCGGGGAGCTGTTTTTT. Translation: CASSQSRNTGELFF.

V usage is TRBV9 and J usage is TRBJ1-2; D not resolved. CDR3 length: 13 residues. Trimming cost V 4 bases and J 0 bases, with 7 bases left between them. CDR1 and CDR2 (germline): SGDLS, YYNGEE. CDR3 DNA: TGTGCCAGCAGCCAGGATTCTAACTATGGCTACACCTTC. Residues: CASSQDSNYGYTF. The variable domain in full, completed from reference TRBV9 and TRBJ1-2, reads DSGVTQTPKHLITATGQRVTLRCSPRSGDLSVYWYQQSLDQGLQFLIQYYNGEERAKGNILERFSAQQFPDLHSELNLSSLELGDSALYFCASSQDSNYGYTFGSGTRLTVV.

This clone has just one count. The rearrangement joins TRBV5-1 to TRBJ2-3; TRBD2 aligns across 10 bases. Germline CDR1 is SGHRS and CDR2 is YFSETQ. Trimming removed 1 base from V and 3 bases from J; junction bases left unmatched: 11. The CDR3 is 18 amino acids. This CDR3 reads CASSLIPSGGITTDTQYF. The CDR3 DNA reads as TGCGCCAGCAGCTTGATCCCTAGCGGGGGAATAACTACAGATACGCAGTATTTT.

The gene calls are TRBV7-2 and TRBJ1-6; D gene unclear. Germline V gene sequence: CDR1 SGHTA, CDR2 FQGNSA. The CDR3 is made up of 15 amino acids. V was trimmed by 1 base and J by 0 bases, leaving 4 bases between them. CDR3 residues: CASSLGASYNSPLHF. CDR3 in DNA: TGTGCCAGCAGCTTAGGAGCCTCCTATAATTCACCCCTCCACTTT. The whole variable domain, filled in from reference TRBV7-2 and TRBJ1-6, reads GAGVSQSPSNKVTEKGKDVELRCDPISGHTALYWYRQSLGQGLEFLIYFQGNSAPDKSGLPSDRFSAERTGGSVSTLTIQRTQQEDSAVYLCASSLGASYNSPLHFGNGTRLTVT.

This sequence joins TRBV7-2 and TRBJ1-1; D perhaps matches TRBD1 (6 bases). Germline lookup yields CDR1 SGHTA and CDR2 FQGNSA. V lost 1 base and J lost 5, with 8 bases in between. This CDR3 is built from 13 residues. For the CDR3, the DNA is TGTGCCAGCAGCTTAGACAGGGAGACTGAAGCTTTCTTT. The encoded protein is CASSLDRETEAFF.

In this sample, this clone turned up once. This chain links TRBV6-1 with TRBJ2-7; TRBD2 agrees at 11 bases. The CDR3 loop spans 14 amino acids. Germline V gives CDR1 MNHNS, CDR2 SASEGT. Trimming took 5 bases from V and 4 from J; bases not matched to a gene: 4. The CDR3 spells CASSRLAGSYEQYF. The CDR3 coding sequence is TGTGCCAGCAGTCGACTAGCGGGATCTTACGAGCAGTACTTC.

The chain has TRBV30 and TRBJ2-3, with 7 bases matching TRBD1. Unmatched junction bases numbered 5, after V lost 3 bases and J lost 8 bases. Germline V gene data show CDR1 as GTSNPN and CDR2 as SVGIG (reference sequence). CDR3 length equals 12 residues. CDR3 nucleotides: TGTGCCTGGAGAGCTTCAGGGGGTACGCAGTATTTT. It translates to CAWRASGGTQYF.

This chain links TRBV2 with TRBJ2-6; 7 bases align to TRBD1. CDR1 is SNHLY, CDR2 FYNNEI, per germline. The junction had 7 bases not matched to a gene; V was cut back by 5 bases and J by 0 bases. This CDR3 has 17 amino acids. The CDR3, as DNA: TGTGCCAGCAGTCGGGACAGCAAAATCTCTGGGGCCAACGTCCTGACTTTC. It specifies CASSRDSKISGANVLTF.

V gene TRBV10-3 combines with J gene TRBJ1-2; possible D gene TRBD1, 5 bases. V was trimmed by 0 bases and J by 4 bases, leaving 9 bases between them. The CDR3 has 14 amino acids. Germline V gene sequence: CDR1 ENHRY, CDR2 SYGVKD. CDR3 in amino acids: CAISESGQLYGYTF. CDR3 nucleotide sequence: TGTGCCATCAGTGAGTCGGGGCAGCTCTATGGCTACACCTTC.

This chain connects TRBV7-2 to TRBJ2-5; D gene unclear. CDR1 is SGHTA and CDR2 is FQGNSA in the germline V gene. The CDR3 consists of 12 residues. The V end lost 3 bases, the J end lost 7 bases, and 9 bases lay between the germline ends. The CDR3 nucleotides read TGTGCCAGCAGCTTTATTGAGGTGACCCAGTACTTC. Translating gives CASSFIEVTQYF.

The J gene is TRBJ2-2, the V gene TRBV25-1, with D possibly being TRBD1 (6 bases). V dropped 4 bases and J dropped 0 bases, with 15 bases sitting between them. CDR1 is MGHDK and CDR2 is SYGVNS in the germline V gene. This CDR3 contains 17 residues. The CDR3 DNA is TGTGCCAGCAGTGCTAAGACCGGGACATCGAACACCGGGGAGCTGTTTTTT. Protein product: CASSAKTGTSNTGELFF.

This clone was seen just once. J is TRBJ1-1 and V is TRBV19; 7 bases align to TRBD1. Germline loops: CDR1 LNHDA, CDR2 SQIVND (reference sequence). The CDR3 sequence is 13 residues long. The ends lost 7 bases at V and 10 bases at J; junction bases unmatched: 12. The CDR3 sequence is CASIKDREGRAFF. Written as DNA, the CDR3 is TGTGCCAGTATCAAAGACAGGGAAGGTAGAGCTTTCTTT.

The rearrangement joins TRBV9 to TRBJ2-7, with D possibly matching TRBD1 (6 bases). Germline loops: CDR1 SGDLS, CDR2 YYNGEE. The CDR3 totals 15 residues. With 0 bases removed from V and 7 bases from J, the gap between germline ends came to 17 bases. CDR3 in amino acids: CASSVAHRVFLEQYF. The CDR3 bases are TGTGCCAGCAGCGTAGCTCACAGGGTTTTTCTGGAGCAGTACTTC.

This clone was detected a few times. This chain connects TRBV9 to TRBJ2-2; possible D gene TRBD2, 7 bases. The germline gives CDR1 SGDLS, CDR2 YYNGEE. The V and J ends lost 0 bases and 6 bases respectively, with 15 bases between them. The CDR3 runs to 16 residues. CDR3 in amino acids: CASSVATSAGAGELFF. CDR3 bases: TGTGCCAGCAGCGTAGCTACTAGCGCAGGGGCCGGGGAGCTGTTTTTT. Full variable domain (rest looked up from reference TRBV9 and TRBJ2-2): DSGVTQTPKHLITATGQRVTLRCSPRSGDLSVYWYQQSLDQGLQFLIQYYNGEERAKGNILERFSAQQFPDLHSELNLSSLELGDSALYFCASSVATSAGAGELFFGEGSRLTVL.

The chain joins TRBV6-1 to TRBJ2-7; D not resolved. The CDR3 runs 16 residues. Germline CDR1 is MNHNS and CDR2 is SASEGT. V was pared by 3 bases and J by 1 base, with 16 bases between. In DNA form, the CDR3 reads TGTGCCAGCAGTGATCGCCCTAGGATCCTTTCCTACGAGCAGTACTTC. Translation gives CASSDRPRILSYEQYF.

The V call is TRBV7-9, the J call TRBJ1-1, with D perhaps matching TRBD1 (5 bases). The V end was cut by 0 bases, the J end by 1 base, with 9 bases between. The CDR3 loop spans 15 amino acids. Germline CDR1 is SEHNR and CDR2 is FQNEAQ (reference sequence). CDR3 nucleotides: TGTGCCAGCAGCTTAGCGCAGGGAGGGAACACTGAAGCTTTCTTT. Protein product: CASSLAQGGNTEAFF.

V and J are TRBV18 and TRBJ2-3; no clear D. The CDR3 has 14 residues. Trimming removed 1 base at V and 1 base at J, with 6 bases between. Germline CDR1 KGHSH, CDR2 LQKENI. CDR3 protein: CASSPLPGTDTQYF. CDR3 sequence (DNA): TGTGCCAGCTCACCACTTCCGGGCACAGATACGCAGTATTTT. The entire variable domain, with the rest obtained from reference TRBV18 and TRBJ2-3, is as follows: NAGVMQNPRHLVRRRGQEARLRCSPMKGHSHVYWYRQLPEEGLKFMVYLQKENIIDESGMPKERFSAEFPKEGPSILRIQQVVRGDSAAYFCASSPLPGTDTQYFGPGTRLTVL.